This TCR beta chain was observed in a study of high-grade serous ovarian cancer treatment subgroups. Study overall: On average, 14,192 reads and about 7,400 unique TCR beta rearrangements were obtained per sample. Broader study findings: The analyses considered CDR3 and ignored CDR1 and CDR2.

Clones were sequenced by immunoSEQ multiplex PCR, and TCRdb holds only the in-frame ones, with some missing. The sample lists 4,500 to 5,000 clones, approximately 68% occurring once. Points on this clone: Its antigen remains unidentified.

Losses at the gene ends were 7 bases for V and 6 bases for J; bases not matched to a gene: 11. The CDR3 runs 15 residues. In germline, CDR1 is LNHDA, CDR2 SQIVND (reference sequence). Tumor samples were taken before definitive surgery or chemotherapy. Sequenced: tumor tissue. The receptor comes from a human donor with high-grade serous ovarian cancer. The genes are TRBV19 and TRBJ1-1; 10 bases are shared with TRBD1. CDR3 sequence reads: CASTTADRGLPEAFF. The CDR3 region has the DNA TGTGCCAGTACCACGGCGGACAGGGGGTTACCTGAAGCTTTCTTT.